The 8 T cell receptor beta chains given below trace back to one sample, sequenced in a study of graft-versus-host responses after intestinal transplantation. The antigens for these receptors are not known. Assay used: immunoSEQ multiplex PCR; TCRdb lists only in-frame clones, some missing. Of roughly 97,000 clones listed, roughly 87% were seen once; the top ten hold over 0.8%. The sample consisted of unstimulated CD4+ T cells sorted from spleen or lymph node cells, taken before intestinal transplant. The origin of the receptors is a human donor who received an intestinal transplant.

The chain has TRBV7-2 and TRBJ2-5, with D tentatively TRBD1 or TRBD2 (6 bases each). The CDR3 is 15 residues long. V was cut by 2 bases and J by 2 bases, with 12 bases left in between. Germline V gene data show CDR1 as SGHTA and CDR2 as FQGNSA. The DNA of the CDR3 is TGTGCCAGCAGCTTACGGGGGCGAACTCAAGAGACCCAGTACTTC. Encoded protein: CASSLRGRTQETQYF. The full variable domain, its missing parts supplied by reference TRBV7-2 and TRBJ2-5, is GAGVSQSPSNKVTEKGKDVELRCDPISGHTALYWYRQSLGQGLEFLIYFQGNSAPDKSGLPSDRFSAERTGGSVSTLTIQRTQQEDSAVYLCASSLRGRTQETQYFGPGTRLLVL.

This chain uses TRBV7-2 with TRBJ2-5; 15 nucleotides align to TRBD2. Germline-derived CDR1 and CDR2 are SGHTA and FQGNSA. This CDR3 is 16 amino acids long. The V segment lost 5 bases and the J segment 4 bases; nucleotides outside the gene matches: 5. The CDR3 nucleotides are TGTGCCAGCAGCCGGACTAGCGGGGGGGCTGGAGAGACCCAGTACTTC. This gives the protein CASSRTSGGAGETQYF.

The chain is built from TRBV2 and TRBJ2-5; D is unclear. V lost 7 bases and J lost 5, with 8 bases in between. CDR3 length: 11 residues. The germline V gene has CDR1 SNHLY and CDR2 FYNNEI. In DNA form, the CDR3 reads TGTGCCAGCACCACTGGGGAGACCCAGTACTTC. Translated: CASTTGETQYF.

The V call is TRBV9, the J call TRBJ2-3; D gene uncertain. There are 16 residues in the CDR3. Germline CDR1 SGDLS, CDR2 YYNGEE. V was shortened by 3 bases and J by 3 bases, with 17 bases between the two germline ends. CDR3 in DNA: TGTGCCAGCAGCGCCACCTCTATGGTTTCGACAGATACGCAGTATTTT. Its protein product is CASSATSMVSTDTQYF.

The gene calls are TRBV4-2 and TRBJ2-5, with D maybe TRBD2 (7 bases). Trimming removed 2 bases from V and 5 bases from J, with 24 bases in between. Per germline, CDR1 LGHNA and CDR2 YNFKEQ. The CDR3 has 18 residues. The CDR3 DNA follows: TGTGCCAGCAGCCAACGGCAGAGGGGGGAGGGCCTCGGGGAGACCCAGTACTTC. Protein product: CASSQRQRGEGLGETQYF.

This chain connects TRBV7-2 to TRBJ1-5; D remains unclear. The germline V gene encodes CDR1 SGHTA and CDR2 FQGNSA. CDR3 length equals 13 residues. The V and J ends lost 1 base and 7 bases respectively, with 8 bases between them. The CDR3 DNA is TGTGCCAGCAGCTTAGAAGCGGGACAGCCCCAGCATTTT. This codes for CASSLEAGQPQHF.

This rearrangement joins TRBV27 to TRBJ2-1; 8 nucleotides line up with TRBD2. This CDR3 has 14 amino acids. Germline values: CDR1 MNHEY, CDR2 SMNVEV (reference sequence). With V trimmed by 6 bases and J by 9 bases, 10 bases remained unmatched. Written as DNA, the CDR3 is TGTGCCAGCAGAAAACCGGGACTAGGCCTTGAGCAGTTCTTC. It is translated as CASRKPGLGLEQFF.

This chain joins TRBV29-1 and TRBJ1-1, with no clear D. Looked up from germline, CDR1 is SQVTM and CDR2 is ANQGSEA. Trimming left V 1 base short and J 2 bases short, with 8 bases between. This CDR3 contains 13 residues. The CDR3 bases are TGCAGCGTTGAAGCAAGCCAAAACACTGAAGCTTTCTTT. Amino acids: CSVEASQNTEAFF.